This paragraph covers one T cell receptor beta chain sequence. Its antigen is not identified. TCRdb keeps only in-frame clones here, not all; method: immunoSEQ multiplex PCR. This table holds around 98,000 clones, around 88% found once. Blood sampling took place at baseline, cycle 4 day 1, and cycle 7 day 1. The record originates from a study of OX40 agonist ivuxolimab in advanced cancers. General observations from the study: At 0.1 to 3.0 mg/kg and by week 6, CD4+ and CD8+ T cells in the blood had expanded clonally. On average, CD8+ T cells had more expanded clones than CD4+.

The input for sequencing was CD4+ or CD8+ T cells sorted from blood, taken in a trial of the OX40 agonist ivuxolimab. The receptor's source is an adult with an advanced solid tumor such as melanoma, head and neck, liver or kidney cancer.

In nucleotides, the CDR3 is TGTGCCAGTAGTACCCGGGACTACGGGAACACTGAAGCTTTCTTT. This translates into CASSTRDYGNTEAFF. The chain is built from TRBV19 and TRBJ1-1; TRBD1 is a possible D gene (5 bases). Germline-derived CDR1 and CDR2 are LNHDA and SQIVND (reference sequence). The CDR3 length is 15 residues. Trimming removed 4 bases at V and 1 base at J, with 13 bases between.